This T cell receptor (beta chain) comes out of a study of OX40 agonist ivuxolimab in advanced cancers. In the study overall: The drug used for patients, ivuxolimab, was an agonistic anti-OX40 (CD134) antibody. Therapy given before enrollment (anti-PD-1, anti-PD-L1 or anti-CTLA-4) was allowed, and around 40% had some.

Points on this clone: Its target is not known.

Broader study findings: The CD4+ and CD8+ T cells in the blood had expanded clonally by week 6 at 0.1 to 3.0 mg/kg.

The assay was immunoSEQ multiplex PCR, and TCRdb's table has in-frame clones only and misses some. The top ten clones hold about 0.44% of a sample with fewer than 95,000 clones, around 80% of them seen once. Unmatched junction bases numbered 7, after V lost 5 bases and J lost 0 bases. Germline values: CDR1 SGHTA, CDR2 FQGTGA. The length of the CDR3 is 16 residues. The receptor was isolated from an adult with an advanced solid tumor such as melanoma, head and neck, liver or kidney cancer. Sample: CD4+ or CD8+ T cells sorted from blood, taken in a trial of the OX40 agonist ivuxolimab. The rearrangement joins TRBV7-3 to TRBJ2-1; 7 nucleotides match TRBD1. For the CDR3, the DNA is TGTGCCAGCAGCCCGCGGGCAGGGGGCTCCTACAATGAGCAGTTCTTC. Its translation: CASSPRAGGSYNEQFF.